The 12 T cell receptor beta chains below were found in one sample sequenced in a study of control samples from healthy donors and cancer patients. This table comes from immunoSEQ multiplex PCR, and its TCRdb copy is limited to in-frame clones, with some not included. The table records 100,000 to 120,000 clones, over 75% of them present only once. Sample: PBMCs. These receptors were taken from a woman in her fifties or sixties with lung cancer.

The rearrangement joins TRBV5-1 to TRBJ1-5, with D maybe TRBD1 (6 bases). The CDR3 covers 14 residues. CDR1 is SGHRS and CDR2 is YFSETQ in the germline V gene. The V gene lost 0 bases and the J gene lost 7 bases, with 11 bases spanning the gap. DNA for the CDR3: TGCGCCAGCAGCTTGGAGGGGGGACCGCAGCCCCAGCATTTT. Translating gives CASSLEGGPQPQHF.

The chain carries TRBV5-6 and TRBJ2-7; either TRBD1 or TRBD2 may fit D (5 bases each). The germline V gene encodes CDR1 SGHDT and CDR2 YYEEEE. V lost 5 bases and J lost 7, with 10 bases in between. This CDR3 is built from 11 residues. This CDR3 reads CASSWGWEQYF. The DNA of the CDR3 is TGTGCCAGCAGTTGGGGGTGGGAGCAGTACTTC.

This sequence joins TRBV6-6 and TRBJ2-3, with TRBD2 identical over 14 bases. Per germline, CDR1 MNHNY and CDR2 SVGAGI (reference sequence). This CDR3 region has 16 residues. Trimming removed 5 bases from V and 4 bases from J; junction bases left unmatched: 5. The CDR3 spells CASSGGTSGGSDTQYF. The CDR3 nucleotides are TGTGCCAGCAGTGGAGGGACTAGCGGGGGCTCAGATACGCAGTATTTT.

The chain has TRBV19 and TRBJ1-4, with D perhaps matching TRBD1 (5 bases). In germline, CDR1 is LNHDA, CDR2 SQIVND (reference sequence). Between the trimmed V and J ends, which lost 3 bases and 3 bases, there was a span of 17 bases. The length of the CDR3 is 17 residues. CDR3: CASSMGPSTGANEKLFF. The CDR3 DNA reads TGTGCCAGTAGTATGGGACCGTCGACCGGAGCTAATGAAAAACTGTTTTTT.

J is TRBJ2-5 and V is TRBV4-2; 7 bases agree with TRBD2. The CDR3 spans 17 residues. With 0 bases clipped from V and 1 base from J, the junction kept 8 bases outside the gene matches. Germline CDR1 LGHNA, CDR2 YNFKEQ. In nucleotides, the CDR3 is TGTGCCAGCAGCCAAGATTGGGGCGGGGGTGCCCAAGAGACCCAGTACTTC. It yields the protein CASSQDWGGGAQETQYF.

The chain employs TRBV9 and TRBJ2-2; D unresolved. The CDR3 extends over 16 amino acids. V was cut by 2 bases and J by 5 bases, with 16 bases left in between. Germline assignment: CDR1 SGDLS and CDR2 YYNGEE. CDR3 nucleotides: TGTGCCAGCAGCGTTTCTTCGGACCTACCAACCGGGGAGCTGTTTTTT. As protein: CASSVSSDLPTGELFF.

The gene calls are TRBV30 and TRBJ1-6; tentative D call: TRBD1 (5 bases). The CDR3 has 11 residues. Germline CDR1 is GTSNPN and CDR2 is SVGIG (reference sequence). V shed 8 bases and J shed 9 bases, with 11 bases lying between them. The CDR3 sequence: CALGDPSPLHF. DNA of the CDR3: TGTGCCCTCGGGGACCCTTCACCCCTCCACTTT.

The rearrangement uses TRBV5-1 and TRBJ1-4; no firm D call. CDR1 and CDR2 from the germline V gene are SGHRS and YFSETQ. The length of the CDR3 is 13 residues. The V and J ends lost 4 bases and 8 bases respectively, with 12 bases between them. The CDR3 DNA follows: TGCGCCAGCAGCCCAGGACCACAGGAAAAACTGTTTTTT. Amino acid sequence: CASSPGPQEKLFF.

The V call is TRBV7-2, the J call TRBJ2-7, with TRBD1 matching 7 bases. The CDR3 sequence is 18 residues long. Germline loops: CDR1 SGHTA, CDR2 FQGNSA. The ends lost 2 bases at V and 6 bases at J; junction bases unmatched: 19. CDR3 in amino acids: CASSLFRPGQDRNREQYF. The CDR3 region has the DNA TGTGCCAGCAGCTTATTTAGGCCCGGACAGGACAGGAATCGCGAGCAGTACTTC.

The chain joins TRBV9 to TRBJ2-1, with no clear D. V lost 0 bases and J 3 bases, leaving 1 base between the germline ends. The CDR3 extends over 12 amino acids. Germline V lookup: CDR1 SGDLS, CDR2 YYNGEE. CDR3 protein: CASSVDYNEQFF. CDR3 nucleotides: TGTGCCAGCAGCGTAGACTACAATGAGCAGTTCTTC.

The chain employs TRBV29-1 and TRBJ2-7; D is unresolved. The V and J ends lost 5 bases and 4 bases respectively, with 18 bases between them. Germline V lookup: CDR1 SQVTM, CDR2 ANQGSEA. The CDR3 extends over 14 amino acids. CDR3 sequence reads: CSVIWTETQYEQYF. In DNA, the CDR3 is TGCAGCGTTATATGGACCGAGACTCAGTACGAGCAGTACTTC.

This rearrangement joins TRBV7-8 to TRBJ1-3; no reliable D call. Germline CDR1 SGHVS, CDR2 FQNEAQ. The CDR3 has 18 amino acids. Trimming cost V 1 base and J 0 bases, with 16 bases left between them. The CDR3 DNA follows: TGTGCCAGCAGCTTAGGTCGGACCGGACGGTCCTCTGGAAACACCATATATTTT. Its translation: CASSLGRTGRSSGNTIYF.